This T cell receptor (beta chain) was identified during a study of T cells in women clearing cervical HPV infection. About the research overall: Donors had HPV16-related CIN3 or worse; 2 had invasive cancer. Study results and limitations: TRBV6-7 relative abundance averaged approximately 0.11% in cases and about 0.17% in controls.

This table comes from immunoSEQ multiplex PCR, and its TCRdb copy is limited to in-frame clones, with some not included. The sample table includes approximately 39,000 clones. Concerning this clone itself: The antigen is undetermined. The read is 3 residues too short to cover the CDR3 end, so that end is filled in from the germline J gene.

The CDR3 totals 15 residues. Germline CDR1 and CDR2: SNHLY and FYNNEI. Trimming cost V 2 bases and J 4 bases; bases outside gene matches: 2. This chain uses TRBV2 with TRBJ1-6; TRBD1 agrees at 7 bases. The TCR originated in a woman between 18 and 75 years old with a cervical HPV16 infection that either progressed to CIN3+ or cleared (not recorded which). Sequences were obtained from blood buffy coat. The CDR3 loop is CASSEQGDYNSPLHF. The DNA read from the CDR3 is TGTGCCAGCAGTGAACAGGGGGATTATAATTCACCC.